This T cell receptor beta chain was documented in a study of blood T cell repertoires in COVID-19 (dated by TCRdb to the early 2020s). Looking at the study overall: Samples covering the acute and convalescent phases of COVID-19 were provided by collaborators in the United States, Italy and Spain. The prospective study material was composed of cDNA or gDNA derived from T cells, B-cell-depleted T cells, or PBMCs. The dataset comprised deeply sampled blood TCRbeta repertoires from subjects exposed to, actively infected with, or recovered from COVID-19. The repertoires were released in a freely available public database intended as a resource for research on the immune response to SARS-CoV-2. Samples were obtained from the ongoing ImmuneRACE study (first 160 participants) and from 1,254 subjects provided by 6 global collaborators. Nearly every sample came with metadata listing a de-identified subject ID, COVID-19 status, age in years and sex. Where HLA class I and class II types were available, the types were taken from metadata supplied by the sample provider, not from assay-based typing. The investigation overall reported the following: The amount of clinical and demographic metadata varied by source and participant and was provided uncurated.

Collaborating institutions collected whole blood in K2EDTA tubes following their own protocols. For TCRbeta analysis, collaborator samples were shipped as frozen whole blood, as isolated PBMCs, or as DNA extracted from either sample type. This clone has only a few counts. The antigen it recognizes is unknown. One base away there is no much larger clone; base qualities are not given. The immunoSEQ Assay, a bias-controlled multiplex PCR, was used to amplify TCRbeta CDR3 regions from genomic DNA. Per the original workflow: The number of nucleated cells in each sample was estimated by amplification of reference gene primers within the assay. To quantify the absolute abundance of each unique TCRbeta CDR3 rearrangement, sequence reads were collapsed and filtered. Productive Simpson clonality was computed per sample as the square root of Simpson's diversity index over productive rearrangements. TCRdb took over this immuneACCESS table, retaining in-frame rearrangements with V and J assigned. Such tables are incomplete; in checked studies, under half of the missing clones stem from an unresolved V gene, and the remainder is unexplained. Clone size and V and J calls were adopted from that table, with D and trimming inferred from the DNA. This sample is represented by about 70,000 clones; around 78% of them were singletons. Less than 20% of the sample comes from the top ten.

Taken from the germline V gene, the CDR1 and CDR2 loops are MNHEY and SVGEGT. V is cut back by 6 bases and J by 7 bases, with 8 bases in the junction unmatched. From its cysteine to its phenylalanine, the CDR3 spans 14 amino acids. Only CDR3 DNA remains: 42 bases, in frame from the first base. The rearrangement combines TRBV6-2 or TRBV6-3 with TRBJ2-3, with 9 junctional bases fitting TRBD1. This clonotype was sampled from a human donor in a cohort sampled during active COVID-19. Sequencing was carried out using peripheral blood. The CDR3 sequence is CASSRTGDGNTQYF. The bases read TGTGCCAGCAGCAGGACAGGGGACGGGAATACGCAGTATTTT.